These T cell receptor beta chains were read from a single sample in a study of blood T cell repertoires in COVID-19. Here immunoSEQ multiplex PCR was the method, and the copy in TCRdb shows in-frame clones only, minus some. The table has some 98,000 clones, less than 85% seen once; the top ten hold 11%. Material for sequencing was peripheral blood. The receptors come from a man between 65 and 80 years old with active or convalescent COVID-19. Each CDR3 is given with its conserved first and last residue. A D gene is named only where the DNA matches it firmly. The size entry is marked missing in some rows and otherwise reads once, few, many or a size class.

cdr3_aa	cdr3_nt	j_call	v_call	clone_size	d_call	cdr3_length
CASTRPGGADTQYF	TGTGCCAGCACTAGACCGGGCGGGGCTGATACGCAGTATTTT	TRBJ2-3	TRBV2	-	-	14
CASSLAQTGGARAFF	TGCGCCAGCAGCTTGGCCCAGACAGGGGGCGCGAGGGCTTTCTTT	TRBJ1-1	TRBV5-1	-	TRBD1	15
CASSPPRSYQETQYF	TGTGCCAGCTCACCCCCCCGCAGTTACCAAGAGACCCAGTACTTC	TRBJ2-5	TRBV18	-	-	15
CASSSPVREQFF	TGTGCCAGCAGCTCCCCGGTGCGTGAGCAGTTCTTC	TRBJ2-1	TRBV7-2	-	-	12
CASSSQGIGTQYF	TGTGCCAGCAGCTCGCAGGGGATTGGTACGCAGTATTTT	TRBJ2-3	TRBV5-6	-	-	13
CASSQAAGKETQYF	TGTGCCAGCAGCCAAGCAGCCGGGAAAGAGACCCAGTACTTC	TRBJ2-5	TRBV3-1/TRBV3-2	-	-	14
CASSPVGPRGDTEAFF	TGTGCCAGCAGCCCCGTCGGGCCTCGGGGTGATACTGAAGCTTTCTTT	TRBJ1-1	TRBV11-3	-	-	16
CASSQSWQGGQPQHF	TGTGCCAGCAGCCAAAGTTGGCAGGGAGGTCAGCCCCAGCATTTT	TRBJ1-5	TRBV6-5	-	-	15
CASSYSDRSGYTF	TGTGCCAGCAGTTACTCTGACAGGTCTGGCTACACCTTC	TRBJ1-2	TRBV6-5	-	-	13
CASSLAVGRETQYF	TGTGCCAGCAGCTTAGCCGTGGGCAGGGAGACCCAGTACTTC	TRBJ2-5	TRBV7-9	-	-	14
CSVDSQGWETQYF	TGCAGCGTTGACTCGCAGGGGTGGGAGACCCAGTACTTC	TRBJ2-5	TRBV29-1	-	-	13
CASSPRGGRADTQYF	TGTGCCAGCAGCCCACGGGGGGGCCGGGCAGATACGCAGTATTTT	TRBJ2-3	TRBV7-3	once	TRBD2	15
CASRRTGRQDGELFF	TGCGCCAGCAGGAGGACAGGGCGGCAGGACGGGGAGCTGTTTTTT	TRBJ2-2	TRBV10-2	-	TRBD1	15
CSASGGPREAFF	TGCAGTGCTAGTGGCGGTCCCCGGGAAGCTTTCTTT	TRBJ1-1	TRBV20-1	few	-	12
CASSPGGGGLEAFF	TGTGCCAGCTCACCGGGTGGGGGGGGCCTTGAAGCTTTCTTT	TRBJ1-1	TRBV18	once	-	14
CASSLRGSKGEAFF	TGTGCCAGCAGTTTACGGGGGAGTAAGGGTGAAGCTTTCTTT	TRBJ1-1	TRBV27	once	-	14
CASSLSQGASNAKLFF	TGTGCCAGCAGCTTGAGTCAGGGGGCTTCTAACGCAAAACTGTTTTTT	TRBJ1-4	TRBV5-6	-	TRBD1	16
CASSRPGTGLFF	TGTGCCAGCAGCCGACCTGGGACAGGGTTGTTCTTC	TRBJ2-1	TRBV3-1/TRBV3-2	-	TRBD1	12
CASSQFLRGEQFF	TGTGCCAGCAGCCAATTTCTACGGGGTGAGCAGTTCTTC	TRBJ2-1	TRBV4-2	-	-	13
CASAPQGVRNTEAFF	TGTGCCAGCGCCCCCCAGGGGGTACGGAACACTGAAGCTTTCTTT	TRBJ1-1	TRBV5-4	once	TRBD1	15
CASSLSPITLTQYF	TGTGCCAGCAGCTTGTCCCCCATCACATTGACCCAGTACTTC	TRBJ2-5	TRBV5-4	-	-	14
CAYNRENTEAFF	TGTGCCTATAACAGGGAAAACACTGAAGCTTTCTTT	TRBJ1-1	TRBV30	-	-	12
CASRPTGLLMGGYTF	TGTGCCAGCAGACCCACAGGGCTCCTTATGGGGGGCTACACCTTC	TRBJ1-2	TRBV6-5	-	-	15
CASSVPGEGGTEAFF	TGTGCCAGCAGCGTTCCAGGGGAGGGAGGCACTGAAGCTTTCTTT	TRBJ1-1	TRBV5-4	-	-	15